What follows is one T cell receptor (beta chain) and its context. Antigen specificity is unknown. CDR1 is MNHEY, CDR2 SVGAGI, per germline. The CDR3 spans 14 residues. V lost 6 bases to trimming and J lost 0 bases, with 9 bases between them. This sample was included in a study of T cell responses to AZD1222 COVID-19 vaccine. Whole-study findings and limits: Regions 160-218 and 743-854 dominated among vaccine-associated CD4 TCRs spanning spike. Donors were mostly white British, more females; clonal diversity possibly underestimated. Only 5 to 7 AZD1222 recipients tested seropositive at baseline.

This table comes from immunoSEQ multiplex PCR, and its TCRdb copy is limited to in-frame clones, with some not included. Of 100,000 to 150,000 clones listed, about 94% are singletons. The chain joins TRBV6-5 to TRBJ1-3, with a weak D call TRBD1 (6 bases). The source was peripheral blood, collected on day 0 of AZD1222 vaccination. This clonotype was obtained from an adult in good health. DNA of the CDR3: TGTGCCAGCAGAACAGGGCTCTCTGGAAACACCATATATTTT. This encodes CASRTGLSGNTIYF.